The clone carrying this TCR beta chain was recorded only once. In the study's own analysis: The authors estimated nucleated cell counts from reference gene primer amplification. Sequenced by immunoSEQ multiplex PCR; TCRdb stores in-frame clones only, minus some. The DNA gave D and trimming, while V, J and clone size come from that table. The sample contains about 110,000 clones, about 80% of which appear only once. The data stem from a study of blood T cell repertoires in COVID-19. Overall study context: Italy, Spain and the United States were the sources of the convalescent and acute COVID-19 samples. T cells, B-cell-depleted T cells, or PBMCs provided the cDNA or gDNA that served as material.

CDR1 is MNHEY, CDR2 SMNVEV, per germline (reference sequence). The CDR3 consists of 14 residues. Trimming stripped 11 bases from V and 3 bases from J, with 14 bases between. This receptor was taken from a man aged 70-80 years with acute or convalescent COVID-19. The V and J genes are TRBV27 and TRBJ1-6, with a weak D call TRBD1 (5 bases). The source material was peripheral blood. CDR3 bases: TGTGCCTCCAGACCCGACAGCTATAATTCACCCCTCCACTTT. Protein: CASRPDSYNSPLHF.